The following is a T cell receptor (beta chain) sequence with its context. The table lists this clonotype with many counts. Its antigen target is currently unknown. No base quality values were provided; no much bigger clone lies one nucleotide off. Sequencing used an Illumina HiSeq 2500. Quantitative 5'-RACE with molecular barcodes was used to prepare TCR beta libraries. Turning to the authors' computational methods: Disease-linked TCR variants were identified with a new computational method built on a probabilistic model of VDJ rearrangement. TCRdb reprocessing: public reads trimmed at Q25 with fastp, clones called with MiXCR, in-frame beta chains kept. Every distinct CDR3 protein forms one entry, paired with its most common genes and DNA. None of the V and J calls come from the authors' own analysis; TCRdb made them. This sample is represented by a few hundred thousand distinct CDR3 sequences; 20% to 25% of them were singletons. Of the sample, 15% to 20% is held by the ten largest clones.

This sample was included in a study of CD8 T cells in ankylosing spondylitis (dated by TCRdb to about 2017). Regarding the complete study: T cell receptor beta repertoires were profiled in healthy donors and ankylosing spondylitis patients so that disease-linked TCR variants could be found. The full study cohort was made up of about 25 ankylosing spondylitis patients and more than 90 healthy donors. Peripheral blood samples were taken, and synovial fluid was additionally collected from ankylosing spondylitis patients. Overall study results and their limits: Blood from ankylosing spondylitis patients appeared to be characterized by a TCR beta motif made up of about 8 highly homologous amino acid variants. Some motif variants had previously been reported in the synovial fluid and blood of reactive arthritis patients, which suggests shared mechanisms of disease initiation. The disease-linked clones were reported as significantly enriched in matched synovial fluid samples from ankylosing spondylitis patients. In peripheral blood, the disease-linked clones were found at relatively low frequencies and had a CD8+ phenotype.

Here V drops 2 bases and J drops 5 bases, and the junction holds 14 bases not matched to any gene. CDR1 and CDR2, per the germline V gene, are MNHEY and SVGEGT. The CDR3 measures 17 amino acids from cysteine to phenylalanine. Just the 51-base CDR3 DNA is kept, in frame starting at base 1. The sequence was obtained from a male donor with ankylosing spondylitis. Material for sequencing was blood, either unsorted or a sorted T cell fraction (not recorded which). The chain is encoded by TRBV6-2 or TRBV6-3 joined to TRBJ1-2, with 7 bases aligning to TRBD1. In nucleotide form, the sequence is TGTGCCAGCAGTTACGGCTTTAGAGAGACAGGGAGATATGGCTACACCTTC. This translates into CASSYGFRETGRYGYTF.